The present entry profiles one TCR beta chain with its context. Its antigen is unidentified. Genomic DNA, serving as template, underwent TCR beta VDJ and CDR3 profiling. Using its own MiXCR run on the reads, TCRdb lists one record per CDR3 protein. The sample gives approximately 180,000 distinct CDR3 sequences, roughly 65% of which show up once; approximately 42% is in the top ten. This entry is derived from a study of CD8+CD57+ T cells in acquired aplastic anemia. The wider study: Quantities of DNA derived from sorted CD4+ and CD8+ cells averaged roughly 3.4 ug.

Before being chosen for sequencing, patients had shown CD8+CD57+ cell expansion by flow cytometry. Acquired aplastic anemia of severe grade affected all patients. There was no therapy given to any patient before the blood sampling took place. In germline, CDR1 is SGHVS, CDR2 FNYEAQ. Trimming took 0 bases from V and 1 from J; bases not matched to a gene: 4. The CDR3 is 17 residues long. Findings and limits, study-wide: Patients and controls shared under 35 CD8+ CDR3 sequences, which appeared highly expressed in patients and within their immunodominant clones.

The V gene is TRBV7-6, the J gene TRBJ2-3; 10 positions match TRBD1. The source of this sequence is a human donor with aplastic anemia. Sequencing input: sorted CD4+, CD8+, or CD8+CD57+ T cells (not recorded which) from PBMCs. In DNA, the CDR3 is TGTGCCAGCAGCTTAGCTTTTGGGACAGGGGGCACAGATACGCAGTATTTT. Amino acid sequence: CASSLAFGTGGTDTQYF.